This T cell receptor (beta chain) was sequenced during a study of T cell clonality in common variable immunodeficiency. The study's findings and limits: What drives increased CVID clonality needs T cell subpopulation sequencing.

CDR1 is DFQATT and CDR2 is SNEGSKA in the germline V gene (reference sequence). The germline V and J ends were trimmed by 5 bases and 8 bases, with 18 bases remaining between them. This CDR3 spans 14 amino acids. Produced via immunoSEQ multiplex PCR; TCRdb's table is partial and in-frame only. This sample includes tens of thousands of clones with no singletons; its ten biggest clones take up about 13%. This clone was detected many times. Its antigen remains unidentified. The read terminates 3 residues ahead of where the CDR3 ends, so the germline J gene completes it. Caucasian heritage predominated among both patients and controls. Blood samples were heparinized, roughly 5 to 8 ml per donor.

The sample comprised peripheral blood mononuclear cells. V is TRBV20-1 and J is TRBJ1-4, with D unclear. This TCR was sampled from a person aged 18 to 75 in good health. The sequenced part of the CDR3 DNA is TGCAGTGCTCCTGCCCGAGAGGGCGTGGAAAAA. Its translation is CSAPAREGVEK. In full, the CDR3 is CSAPAREGVEKLFF.